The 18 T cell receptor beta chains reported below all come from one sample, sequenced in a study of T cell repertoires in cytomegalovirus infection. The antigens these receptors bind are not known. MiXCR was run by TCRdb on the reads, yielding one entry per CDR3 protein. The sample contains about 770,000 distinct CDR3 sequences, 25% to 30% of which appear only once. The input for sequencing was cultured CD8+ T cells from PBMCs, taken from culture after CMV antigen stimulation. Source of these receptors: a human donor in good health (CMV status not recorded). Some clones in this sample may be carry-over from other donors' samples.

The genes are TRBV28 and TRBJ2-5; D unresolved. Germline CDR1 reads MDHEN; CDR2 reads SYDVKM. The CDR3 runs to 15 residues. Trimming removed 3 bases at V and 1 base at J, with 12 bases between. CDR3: CASSFWPELQETQYF. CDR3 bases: TGTGCCAGCAGTTTTTGGCCAGAACTCCAAGAGACCCAGTACTTC.

DNA for the CDR3: TGCAGTGAAGGGCTCACCGATACGCAGTATTTT. This sequence encodes CSEGLTDTQYF. V usage is TRBV20-1 and J usage is TRBJ2-3; unclear D gene. Germline CDR1 DFQATT, CDR2 SNEGSKA (reference sequence). The CDR3 is made up of 11 amino acids. Trimming cost V 7 bases and J 6 bases, with 11 bases left between them.

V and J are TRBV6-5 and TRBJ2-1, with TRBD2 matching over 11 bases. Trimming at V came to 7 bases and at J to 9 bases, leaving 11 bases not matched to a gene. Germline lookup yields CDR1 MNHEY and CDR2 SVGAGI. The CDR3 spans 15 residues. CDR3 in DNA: TGTGCCAGCACCATACTAGCGGGGGCGGGTGGTGAGCAGTTCTTC. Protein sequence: CASTILAGAGGEQFF.

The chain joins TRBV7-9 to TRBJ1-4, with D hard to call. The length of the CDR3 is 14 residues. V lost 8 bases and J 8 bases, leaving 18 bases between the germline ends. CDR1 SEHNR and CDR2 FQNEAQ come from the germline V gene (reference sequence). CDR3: CASGTREGGEKLFF. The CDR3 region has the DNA TGTGCCAGCGGAACCCGAGAGGGAGGCGAAAAACTGTTTTTT.

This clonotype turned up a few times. The CDR3 coding sequence is TGTGCCAGCAGTTACCCGACTAGCGGGGTACCCTACAATGAGCAGTTCTTC. This gives the protein CASSYPTSGVPYNEQFF. This sequence joins TRBV6-2 or TRBV6-3 and TRBJ2-1, with 11 bases that match TRBD2. The CDR3 is made up of 17 amino acids. CDR1 is MNHEY, CDR2 SVGEGT, per germline. The V gene end was trimmed by 2 bases and the J gene end by 2 bases; junction bases not matched to a gene: 5.

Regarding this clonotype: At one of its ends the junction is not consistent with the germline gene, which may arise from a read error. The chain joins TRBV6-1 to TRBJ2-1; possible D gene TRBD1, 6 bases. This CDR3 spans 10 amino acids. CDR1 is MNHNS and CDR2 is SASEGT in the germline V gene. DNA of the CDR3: TGTGCCAGCAGTGAACGACAGGTATCCTTC. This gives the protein CASSERQVSF.

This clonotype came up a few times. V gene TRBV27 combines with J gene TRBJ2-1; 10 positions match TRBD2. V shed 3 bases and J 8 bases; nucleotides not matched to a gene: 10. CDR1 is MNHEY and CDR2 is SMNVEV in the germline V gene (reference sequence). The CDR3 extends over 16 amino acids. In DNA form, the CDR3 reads TGTGCCAGCAGTTTTGGGAGCGGGGGGGCCGTAGATGAGCAGTTCTTC. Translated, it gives CASSFGSGGAVDEQFF.

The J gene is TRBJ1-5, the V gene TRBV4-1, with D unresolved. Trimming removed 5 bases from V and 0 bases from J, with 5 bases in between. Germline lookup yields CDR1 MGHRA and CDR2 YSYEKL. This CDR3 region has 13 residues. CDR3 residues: CASSMNSNQPQHF. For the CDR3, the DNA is TGCGCCAGCAGCATGAATAGCAATCAGCCCCAGCATTTT.

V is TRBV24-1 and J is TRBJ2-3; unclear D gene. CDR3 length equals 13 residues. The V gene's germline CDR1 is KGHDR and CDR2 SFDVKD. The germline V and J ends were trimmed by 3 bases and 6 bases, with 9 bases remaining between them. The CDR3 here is CATSDGPVDTQYF. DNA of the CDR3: TGTGCCACCAGTGATGGTCCGGTGGATACGCAGTATTTT.

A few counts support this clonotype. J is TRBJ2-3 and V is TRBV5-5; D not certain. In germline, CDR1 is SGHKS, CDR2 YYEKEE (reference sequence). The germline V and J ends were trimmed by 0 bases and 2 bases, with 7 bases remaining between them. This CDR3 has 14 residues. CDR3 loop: CASSLDEYTDTQYF. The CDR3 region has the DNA TGTGCCAGCAGCTTGGACGAGTACACAGATACGCAGTATTTT.

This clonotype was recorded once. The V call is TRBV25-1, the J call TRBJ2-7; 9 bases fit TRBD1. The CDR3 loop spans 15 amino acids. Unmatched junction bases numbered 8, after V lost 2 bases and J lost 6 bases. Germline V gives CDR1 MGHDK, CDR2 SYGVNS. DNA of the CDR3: TGTGCCAGCAGTGAAATGGGGGACAGGGCCTGCGAGCAGTACGTC. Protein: CASSEMGDRACEQYV.

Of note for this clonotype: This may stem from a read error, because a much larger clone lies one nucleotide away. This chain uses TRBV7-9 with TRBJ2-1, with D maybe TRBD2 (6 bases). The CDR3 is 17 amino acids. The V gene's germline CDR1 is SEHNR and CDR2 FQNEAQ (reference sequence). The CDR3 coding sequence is TGTGCCAGCAGCCCTCAACCGCCCGGGGGTAGCTACAATGAGGAGTTCTTC. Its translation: CASSPQPPGGSYNEEFF.

The CDR3 DNA sequence: TGCGCCAGCAGCCCACTCCGGCGGGACACTGAAGCTTTCTTT. This gives the protein CASSPLRRDTEAFF. V and J are TRBV4-1 and TRBJ1-1; D gene uncertain. The CDR3 is 14 amino acids. The V end was cut by 4 bases, the J end by 3 bases, with 12 bases between. Germline CDR1 MGHRA, CDR2 YSYEKL.

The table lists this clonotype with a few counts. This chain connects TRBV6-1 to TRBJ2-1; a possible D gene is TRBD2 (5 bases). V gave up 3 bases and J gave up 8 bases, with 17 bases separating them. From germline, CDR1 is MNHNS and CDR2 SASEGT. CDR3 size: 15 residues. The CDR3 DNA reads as TGTGCCAGCAGTGATCGGGGTGTCCCGAGGGATGAGCAGTTCTTC. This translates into CASSDRGVPRDEQFF.

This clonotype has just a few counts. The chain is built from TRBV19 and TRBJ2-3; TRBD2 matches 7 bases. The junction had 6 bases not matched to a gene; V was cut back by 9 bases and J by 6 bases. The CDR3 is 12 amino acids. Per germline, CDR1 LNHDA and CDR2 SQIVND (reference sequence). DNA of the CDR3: TGTGCCAGCGGGGGAGGGGCCGATACGCAGTATTTT. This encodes CASGGGADTQYF.

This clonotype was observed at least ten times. The chain's CDR3 is CASSYPSEYFRGGMNTEAFF. CDR3 bases: TGTGCCAGCAGTTACCCTTCAGAGTATTTCAGGGGGGGCATGAACACTGAAGCTTTCTTT. The chain is built from TRBV6-6 and TRBJ1-1, with TRBD1 matching over 7 bases. The V and J ends lost 2 bases and 0 bases, in that order; junction bases with no gene match: 18. CDR3 length: 20 amino acids. CDR1 is MNHNY and CDR2 is SVGAGI in the germline V gene (reference sequence).

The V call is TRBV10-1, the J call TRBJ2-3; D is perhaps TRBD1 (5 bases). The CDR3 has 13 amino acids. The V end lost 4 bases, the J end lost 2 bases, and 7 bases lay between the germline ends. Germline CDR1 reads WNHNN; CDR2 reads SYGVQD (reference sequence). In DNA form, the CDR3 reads TGCGCCAGCAGTGTAGGGGCCACAGATACGCAGTATTTT. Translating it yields CASSVGATDTQYF.

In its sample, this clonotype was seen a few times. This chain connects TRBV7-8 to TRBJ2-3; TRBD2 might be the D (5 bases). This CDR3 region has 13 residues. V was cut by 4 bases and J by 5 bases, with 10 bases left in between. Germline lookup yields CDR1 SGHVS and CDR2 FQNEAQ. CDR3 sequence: CASSSGVGDTQYF. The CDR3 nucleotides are TGTGCCAGCAGCTCCGGGGTTGGAGATACGCAGTATTTT.